One and the same sample provided the 24 T cell receptor beta chains below, sequenced in a study of T cells in Graves' hyperthyroidism and ophthalmopathy. Amplification of TCR beta CDR3 regions was performed using RNA transcripts as template. During a first-round RT-PCR of the TCR CDR3, the HTBI primer set was used. TCRdb processed the multiplex PCR reads anew with MiXCR; each CDR3 protein has one entry. The sample has about 400,000 distinct CDR3 sequences; 15% to 19% are singletons. What was sequenced was blood. Receptors originate from a woman between 18 and 29 years old with Graves' hyperthyroidism that later progressed to Graves' ophthalmopathy.

This clonotype has ten or more counts. The gene calls are TRBV24-1 and TRBJ1-5; D might be TRBD1 (5 bases). CDR1 is KGHDR and CDR2 is SFDVKD in the germline V gene. The V gene lost 5 bases and the J gene lost 4 bases, with 11 bases spanning the gap. The CDR3 is 14 amino acids. CDR3 region: CATSGGPRNQPQHF. In DNA, the CDR3 is TGTGCCACCAGTGGGGGACCGAGAAATCAGCCCCAGCATTTT.

The rearrangement links TRBV4-1 to TRBJ2-7; TRBD2 might be the D (6 bases). The CDR3 covers 15 residues. With 1 base removed from V and 4 bases from J, the gap between germline ends came to 14 bases. Germline CDR1 and CDR2: MGHRA and YSYEKL. The CDR3 region has the DNA TGCGCCAGCAGCCAAGCCCGGGACTTAGGTTACGAGCAGTACTTC. This translates into CASSQARDLGYEQYF.

This clonotype showed up many times. This chain connects TRBV29-1 to TRBJ2-7; TRBD2 is a possible D gene (6 bases). CDR3 length: 13 amino acids. V was trimmed by 5 bases and J by 3 bases, leaving 14 bases between them. The germline V gene has CDR1 SQVTM and CDR2 ANQGSEA. The CDR3 sequence: CSVRPSAYYEQYF. CDR3 DNA: TGCAGCGTTCGGCCTAGCGCATACTACGAGCAGTACTTC.

The rearrangement uses TRBV4-2 and TRBJ1-4; unclear D gene. There are 14 residues in the CDR3. The germline gives CDR1 LGHNA, CDR2 YNFKEQ. V was trimmed by 7 bases and J by 8 bases, leaving 17 bases between them. The CDR3 nucleotides read TGTGCCAGCAATAATAGGGCAGGCGGAGAAAAACTGTTTTTT. Its protein product is CASNNRAGGEKLFF.

V and J are TRBV4-3 and TRBJ2-1; TRBD2 aligns across 9 bases. Germline-derived CDR1 and CDR2 are LGHNA and YSLEER. The CDR3 runs to 16 residues. V dropped 0 bases and J dropped 4; count of bases not matched to a gene: 4. The CDR3 sequence: CASSQERAGGYNEQFF. The CDR3 DNA reads as TGCGCCAGCAGCCAAGAAAGAGCGGGGGGTTACAATGAGCAGTTCTTC.

CDR3 in amino acids: CASTQVGLAGAGTGELFF. The CDR3 nucleotides read TGCGCCAGCACCCAAGTGGGACTAGCGGGAGCGGGCACCGGGGAGCTGTTTTTT. The chain carries TRBV10-2 and TRBJ2-2; 14 nucleotides align to TRBD2. Germline V gene data show CDR1 as WSHSY and CDR2 as SAAADI. The junction had 11 bases not matched to a gene; V was cut back by 7 bases and J by 4 bases. The CDR3 is 18 residues long.

Ten or more counts support this clonotype. This rearrangement joins TRBV10-1 to TRBJ2-7, with D possibly being TRBD2 (6 bases). The CDR3 covers 14 residues. Trimming pared 5 bases from V and 2 bases from J, leaving 13 bases between. The germline V gene encodes CDR1 WNHNN and CDR2 SYGVQD (reference sequence). CDR3 DNA sequence: TGCGCCAGCAGTCCTACTAGCCTTGCCTACGAGCAGTACTTC. It yields the protein CASSPTSLAYEQYF.

This sequence joins TRBV19 and TRBJ2-3; TRBD1 agrees at 9 bases. The V and J ends lost 5 bases and 5 bases, in that order; junction bases with no gene match: 5. Germline CDR1 is LNHDA and CDR2 is SQIVND (reference sequence). This CDR3 has 14 amino acids. CDR3 sequence reads: CASSLWTGVDTQYF. CDR3 DNA: TGTGCCAGTAGTCTGTGGACAGGGGTAGATACGCAGTATTTT.

V is TRBV20-1 and J is TRBJ2-3; TRBD2 agrees at 9 bases. Trimming at V came to 4 bases and at J to 6 bases, leaving 8 bases not matched to a gene. This CDR3 region has 14 residues. Germline V lookup: CDR1 DFQATT, CDR2 SNEGSKA (reference sequence). The DNA for the CDR3 is TGCAGTGCTAAGAATAGCGGGAGAAGGGATACGCAGTATTTT. Residues: CSAKNSGRRDTQYF.

At least ten counts were recorded for this clonotype. This chain connects TRBV15 to TRBJ1-5; TRBD1 matches 9 bases. The V and J ends lost 2 bases and 6 bases, in that order; junction bases with no gene match: 5. The CDR3 has 15 amino acids. Germline CDR1 is LNHNV and CDR2 is YYDKDF (reference sequence). The CDR3 DNA is TGTGCCACCAGCAGAATGACAGGGGGGGTTCAGCCCCAGCATTTT. Amino acid sequence: CATSRMTGGVQPQHF.

A note on this clonotype: A much larger clone is a single base away; this may be a read error. The conserved final phenylalanine or tryptophan is absent from the CDR3, which likely points to a read error. DNA of the CDR3: TGTGCCAGCAGTGAAAGTAGGGGTTTGGCATCTGGCTACACCCTC. This codes for CASSESRGLASGYTL. The rearrangement links TRBV2 to TRBJ1-2, with TRBD1 as a possible D gene (5 bases). The CDR3 extends over 15 amino acids. The V end was cut by 2 bases, the J end by 7 bases, with 17 bases between. Germline lookup yields CDR1 SNHLY and CDR2 FYNNEI.

This clonotype was seen ten or more times. This rearrangement joins TRBV27 to TRBJ2-5, with 9 positions matching TRBD2. The J segment lost 4 bases and the V segment lost 5 bases, leaving 2 bases of the junction unmatched. The germline V gene has CDR1 MNHEY and CDR2 SMNVEV (reference sequence). This CDR3 is built from 13 residues. CDR3 protein: CASSHSGRETQYF. CDR3 DNA: TGTGCCAGCAGTCATAGCGGGAGAGAGACCCAGTACTTC.

This clonotype turned up a few times. The chain employs TRBV6-1 and TRBJ2-2, with D unresolved. Germline V gives CDR1 MNHNS, CDR2 SASEGT. Trimming left V 7 bases short and J 1 base short, with 7 bases between. The CDR3 is 13 residues long. CDR3 in amino acids: CASIGRNTGELFF. In DNA form, the CDR3 reads TGTGCCAGCATAGGGCGGAACACCGGGGAGCTGTTTTTT.

This clonotype occurred many times. V is TRBV13 and J is TRBJ2-5; 12 positions match TRBD2. The length of the CDR3 is 20 residues. Germline V CDR1 and CDR2: PRHDT, FYEKMQ (reference sequence). The ends lost 6 bases at V and 4 bases at J; junction bases unmatched: 21. The CDR3 bases are TGTGCCAGCAGACCTACCTCTACTAGCGGGAGGCCACATAAGGGAGAGACCCAGTACTTC. It yields the protein CASRPTSTSGRPHKGETQYF.

This clonotype was picked up many times. The gene calls are TRBV7-8 and TRBJ2-3, with 7 bases that match TRBD2. CDR1 and CDR2 from the germline V gene are SGHVS and FQNEAQ. The CDR3 sequence is 14 residues long. With 6 bases clipped from V and 0 bases from J, the junction kept 3 bases outside the gene matches. The CDR3 here is CASRGGVSTDTQYF. The CDR3 DNA reads as TGTGCCAGCAGGGGGGGGGTTAGCACAGATACGCAGTATTTT.

This clonotype was seen ten or more times. The V gene is TRBV27, the J gene TRBJ2-7; D is possibly TRBD1 or TRBD2 (5 bases each). Germline V gene sequence: CDR1 MNHEY, CDR2 SMNVEV (reference sequence). V lost 1 base and J lost 6, with 7 bases in between. The CDR3 is made up of 12 amino acids. This CDR3 is CASSLWGSEQYF. For the CDR3, the DNA is TGTGCCAGCAGTTTATGGGGGAGCGAGCAGTACTTC.

The V and J genes are TRBV6-1 and TRBJ1-2; 7 bases map to TRBD1. CDR1 and CDR2 (germline): MNHNS, SASEGT. J gave up 11 bases and V 5 bases, and 14 bases lay outside the gene matches. The CDR3 runs 14 residues. The CDR3 DNA reads TGTGCCAGCAGTAGCCCGGGACAGAATTTTGCTTACACCTTC. Amino acids: CASSSPGQNFAYTF.

There are a few counts of this clonotype. This chain joins TRBV28 and TRBJ2-5, with 9 bases lining up with TRBD2. The CDR3 runs 16 residues. The trim removed 2 bases at V and 1 base at J, leaving 5 bases unmatched. Per the germline V gene, CDR1 is MDHEN and CDR2 is SYDVKM. Written as DNA, the CDR3 is TGTGCCAGCAGTTTAGGTCTAGCGGGACCCCAAGAGACCCAGTACTTC. This translates into CASSLGLAGPQETQYF.

This clonotype was seen more than once but under ten times. This rearrangement joins TRBV5-6 to TRBJ2-1; D remains unclear. V lost 2 bases to trimming and J lost 9 bases, with 6 bases between them. CDR1 is SGHDT and CDR2 is YYEEEE in the germline V gene. The CDR3 extends over 11 amino acids. Written as DNA, the CDR3 is TGTGCCAGCAGCTTTAAGGCTGAGCAGTTCTTC. As protein: CASSFKAEQFF.

This clonotype was seen at least ten times. The chain couples TRBV7-2 to TRBJ2-7; tentatively, D is TRBD1 or TRBD2 (5 bases each). V gave up 1 base and J gave up 3 bases, with 10 bases separating them. The germline V gene has CDR1 SGHTA and CDR2 FQGNSA. The CDR3 has 14 residues. The CDR3 is CASSLVGGNYEQYF. For the CDR3, the DNA is TGTGCCAGCAGCTTAGTTGGGGGAAACTACGAGCAGTACTTC. The full variable domain, in which reference TRBV7-2 and TRBJ2-7 provide the parts outside the CDR3, is GAGVSQSPSNKVTEKGKDVELRCDPISGHTALYWYRQSLGQGLEFLIYFQGNSAPDKSGLPSDRFSAERTGGSVSTLTIQRTQQEDSAVYLCASSLVGGNYEQYFGPGTRLTVT.

This clonotype appeared a few times. The rearrangement links TRBV18 to TRBJ2-7; D is unclear. This CDR3 is built from 15 residues. Germline CDR1 and CDR2: KGHSH and LQKENI. V was pared by 2 bases and J by 3 bases, with 14 bases between. The CDR3 loop is CASSPLDYNSYEQYF. CDR3 in DNA: TGTGCCAGCTCACCATTAGATTACAATAGCTACGAGCAGTACTTC.

The sample holds many counts of this clonotype. This sequence joins TRBV6-5 and TRBJ2-5; the D gene could be TRBD1 or TRBD2 (5 bases each). The germline CDR1 and CDR2 sequences are MNHEY and SVGAGI. CDR3 length: 15 residues. With 1 base removed from V and 2 bases from J, the gap between germline ends came to 11 bases. The CDR3 region has the DNA TGTGCCAGCAGTTACTGGGACGGGATACAAGAGACCCAGTACTTC. Translating it yields CASSYWDGIQETQYF.

This clonotype was counted ten times or more. The chain uses TRBV27 and TRBJ2-2, with 10 bases that match TRBD2. Germline loops: CDR1 MNHEY, CDR2 SMNVEV (reference sequence). J lost 3 bases, V lost 4 bases, and 5 bases had no gene match. The CDR3 is made up of 16 amino acids. DNA of the CDR3: TGTGCCAGCAGTTCCCTAGCGGGAGTGGACACCGGGGAGCTGTTTTTT. Translating gives CASSSLAGVDTGELFF.

This clonotype appeared a few times. The DNA of the CDR3 is TGTGCCAGCAGTCAGCGGGAGAAAGAGACCCAGTACTTC. Translated, it gives CASSQREKETQYF. The chain links TRBV12-3 or TRBV12-4 to TRBJ2-5; TRBD2 aligns across 8 bases. The CDR3 runs to 13 residues. Trimming removed 5 bases from V and 3 bases from J; junction bases left unmatched: 2.